These 25 T cell receptor beta chains were sequenced from one sample in a study of T cell repertoires in cytomegalovirus infection. A single record per CDR3 protein comes from TCRdb applying MiXCR to the reads. The profile shows around 210,000 distinct CDR3 sequences, 6.5% of them singletons. Sequenced: PBMCs. These receptor sequences come from a human donor in good health (CMV status not recorded). Some clones in this sample may be carry-over from other donors' samples.

This clonotype was counted many times. DNA for the CDR3: TGTGCCAGCTCACCTAGAGGGTCGAGCTCCTATAATTCACCCCTCCACTTT. Translation gives CASSPRGSSSYNSPLHF. The chain combines TRBV18 with TRBJ1-6; D gene unclear. Trimming cost V 3 bases and J 0 bases, with 12 bases left between them. From germline, CDR1 is KGHSH and CDR2 LQKENI. The CDR3 contains 17 residues.

At least ten counts were recorded for this clonotype. The chain recombines TRBV7-2 with TRBJ1-6, with D tentatively TRBD1 (5 bases). Deletions cut 1 base from V and 7 bases from J, with 17 bases between. The CDR3 is 17 amino acids. The germline CDR1 and CDR2 sequences are SGHTA and FQGNSA. The CDR3 nucleotides read TGTGCCAGCAGCTTAGTCGAAGGGGTGAGAGGGAATTCACCCCTCCACTTT. Translated, it gives CASSLVEGVRGNSPLHF.

This clonotype was counted at least ten times. This chain uses TRBV7-9 with TRBJ2-7; the D is unclear. CDR1 and CDR2 (germline): SEHNR, FQNEAQ (reference sequence). The CDR3 length is 12 residues. Trimming took 5 bases from V and 2 from J, leaving 7 bases between them. The CDR3 DNA is TGTGCCAGCAGCCGCGGAACCTACGAGCAGTACTTC. As protein: CASSRGTYEQYF.

This clonotype was recorded many times. V and J are TRBV7-2 and TRBJ2-4, with unresolved D. This CDR3 comprises 17 residues. Deletions cut 2 bases from V and 0 bases from J, with 14 bases between. In germline, CDR1 is SGHTA, CDR2 FQGNSA. The CDR3 loop reads CASSLTPAQLAKNIQYF. The CDR3 DNA is TGTGCCAGCAGCTTAACTCCAGCACAACTAGCCAAAAACATTCAGTACTTC.

This clonotype was observed at least ten times. The gene calls are TRBV11-2 and TRBJ2-1; 8 positions match TRBD2. The CDR3 has 14 amino acids. Looked up from germline, CDR1 is SGHAT and CDR2 is FQNNGV. The trim removed 5 bases at V and 8 bases at J, leaving 8 bases unmatched. The CDR3 region is CASSPLAGGHEQFF. The CDR3 nucleotides are TGTGCCAGCAGCCCTCTTGCGGGGGGCCATGAGCAGTTCTTC.

The rearrangement joins TRBV9 to TRBJ2-6, with D hard to call. CDR3 length equals 15 residues. The germline V and J ends were trimmed by 0 bases and 0 bases, with 4 bases remaining between them. Looked up from germline, CDR1 is SGDLS and CDR2 is YYNGEE. The CDR3, as DNA: TGTGCCAGCAGCGTAGATAACTCTGGGGCCAACGTCCTGACTTTC. Translating it yields CASSVDNSGANVLTF.

This clonotype showed up many times. This chain joins TRBV19 and TRBJ1-2; D gene ambiguous. The V gene lost 5 bases and the J gene lost 4 bases, with 8 bases spanning the gap. Germline CDR1 and CDR2: LNHDA and SQIVND (reference sequence). The CDR3 runs to 12 residues. CDR3 nucleotides: TGTGCCAGTAGTTTCGCTAGCTATGGCTACACCTTC. Its protein product is CASSFASYGYTF.

This clonotype was detected ten times or more. This chain connects TRBV9 to TRBJ1-1; D remains unclear. There are 13 residues in the CDR3. V was clipped by 3 bases and J by 5 bases, with 11 bases between them. Germline CDR1 is SGDLS and CDR2 is YYNGEE. The CDR3 bases are TGTGCCAGCAGCGGAGATCCGAGAACTGAAGCTTTCTTT. It codes for CASSGDPRTEAFF.

This clonotype was counted at least ten times. The V call is TRBV12-3 or TRBV12-4, the J call TRBJ2-3, with TRBD1 matching 7 bases. V lost 6 bases, J lost 10 bases, and 10 bases stayed unmatched. This CDR3 spans 13 amino acids. CDR3 sequence: CASSLRVGQSQYF. The CDR3 nucleotides are TGTGCCAGCAGCCTGAGGGTGGGACAGTCGCAGTATTTT.

This clonotype was seen many times. J is TRBJ2-5 and V is TRBV6-2 or TRBV6-3; D is possibly TRBD1 (6 bases). Germline CDR1 is MNHEY and CDR2 is SVGEGT. Trimming left V 6 bases short and J 1 base short, with 15 bases between. This CDR3 comprises 15 residues. The CDR3 nucleotides are TGTGCCAGCAGCCCAGACCACAGGGTCCAAGAGACCCAGTACTTC. The encoded protein is CASSPDHRVQETQYF.

This clonotype occurred many times. The V gene is TRBV6-2 or TRBV6-3, the J gene TRBJ2-7; the match to TRBD1 covers 9 bases. Germline V lookup: CDR1 MNHEY, CDR2 SVGEGT. The junction had 8 bases not matched to a gene; V was cut back by 6 bases and J by 2 bases. The CDR3 covers 15 residues. CDR3 DNA sequence: TGTGCCAGCAGACCTCGGGACAGGGTAACCTACGAGCAGTACTTC. Translation: CASRPRDRVTYEQYF.

This clonotype was seen more than once but under ten times. The gene calls are TRBV5-1 and TRBJ2-2; D is undetermined. This CDR3 has 14 residues. Germline V gives CDR1 SGHRS, CDR2 YFSETQ. Trimming cost V 4 bases and J 8 bases, with 15 bases left between them. CDR3 protein: CASSQDPSPGELFF. The CDR3 DNA reads TGCGCCAGCAGCCAGGACCCCTCCCCGGGGGAGCTGTTTTTT. Looking up the rest from reference TRBV5-1 and TRBJ2-2 gives the full variable domain: KAGVTQTPRYLIKTRGQQVTLSCSPISGHRSVSWYQQTPGQGLQFLFEYFSETQRNKGNFPGRFSGRQFSNSRSEMNVSTLELGDSALYLCASSQDPSPGELFFGEGSRLTVL.

The sample holds many counts of this clonotype. The V and J genes are TRBV7-2 and TRBJ2-3; 15 bases line up with TRBD2. This CDR3 spans 20 amino acids. Losses at the gene ends were 3 bases for V and 0 bases for J; bases not matched to a gene: 10. The germline CDR1 and CDR2 sequences are SGHTA and FQGNSA. This CDR3 reads CASSFHRVGTSGGSTDTQYF. The CDR3 DNA sequence: TGTGCCAGCAGCTTTCACCGGGTCGGGACTAGCGGGGGGAGCACAGATACGCAGTATTTT. Together with reference TRBV7-2 and TRBJ2-3, the CDR3 gives the full variable domain: GAGVSQSPSNKVTEKGKDVELRCDPISGHTALYWYRQSLGQGLEFLIYFQGNSAPDKSGLPSDRFSAERTGGSVSTLTIQRTQQEDSAVYLCASSFHRVGTSGGSTDTQYFGPGTRLTVL.

In its sample, this clonotype was seen many times. This chain links TRBV3-1 with TRBJ2-1, with D tentatively TRBD2 (6 bases). The V gene's germline CDR1 is LGHDT and CDR2 YNNKEL (reference sequence). The CDR3 contains 13 residues. V was pared by 4 bases and J by 8 bases, with 12 bases between. CDR3 protein: CASSLLGGDEQFF. CDR3 nucleotides: TGTGCCAGCAGCCTTCTGGGAGGCGATGAGCAGTTCTTC.

This clonotype appeared many times. The gene calls are TRBV18 and TRBJ2-7; D assignment may be TRBD1 or TRBD2 (5 bases each). The CDR3 is 15 residues long. Trimming shortened V by 6 bases and J by 0 bases, and 15 bases separated the two germline ends. CDR1 and CDR2 (germline): KGHSH, LQKENI. CDR3 region: CASSTGTASSYEQYF. CDR3 DNA: TGTGCCAGCTCTACCGGGACCGCCAGCTCCTACGAGCAGTACTTC.

This clonotype was seen more than once but under ten times. The chain is built from TRBV5-1 and TRBJ1-1; no clear D gene. The CDR3 runs to 15 residues. V was trimmed by 0 bases and J by 1 base, leaving 10 bases between them. CDR1 and CDR2 from the germline V gene are SGHRS and YFSETQ. The CDR3 DNA reads as TGCGCCAGCAGCTTGGCAACAGTAAGGAACACTGAAGCTTTCTTT. This codes for CASSLATVRNTEAFF. Using reference TRBV5-1 and TRBJ1-1 for the parts outside the CDR3, the full variable domain is KAGVTQTPRYLIKTRGQQVTLSCSPISGHRSVSWYQQTPGQGLQFLFEYFSETQRNKGNFPGRFSGRQFSNSRSEMNVSTLELGDSALYLCASSLATVRNTEAFFGQGTRLTVV.

This clonotype was recorded many times. This chain links TRBV28 with TRBJ2-5, with a possible D match to TRBD2 (6 bases). Germline CDR1 reads MDHEN; CDR2 reads SYDVKM. The CDR3 loop spans 13 amino acids. V was trimmed by 3 bases and J by 1 base, leaving 6 bases between them. The CDR3 DNA sequence: TGTGCCAGCAGTTTCGGGAGCCAAGAGACCCAGTACTTC. Residues: CASSFGSQETQYF.

This clonotype was recorded many times. The rearrangement uses TRBV7-8 and TRBJ2-1; 7 bases match TRBD2. Trimming removed 5 bases from V and 0 bases from J; junction bases left unmatched: 4. The CDR3 contains 15 residues. Per the germline V gene, CDR1 is SGHVS and CDR2 is FQNEAQ. The CDR3: CASSRRGISYNEQFF. In DNA form, the CDR3 reads TGTGCCAGCAGCCGGCGGGGGATCTCCTACAATGAGCAGTTCTTC.

This clonotype has ten or more counts. The J gene is TRBJ2-7, the V gene TRBV7-2; D possibly corresponds to TRBD2 (5 bases). V was clipped by 3 bases and J by 3 bases, with 12 bases between them. The CDR3 loop spans 14 amino acids. The V gene's germline CDR1 is SGHTA and CDR2 FQGNSA. The CDR3 spells CASSFWGVGYEQYF. The CDR3 coding sequence is TGTGCCAGCAGCTTCTGGGGAGTCGGCTACGAGCAGTACTTC.

The gene calls are TRBV28 and TRBJ1-5, with 8 bases lining up with TRBD1. Trimming at V came to 6 bases and at J to 5 bases, leaving 6 bases not matched to a gene. The CDR3 is 14 amino acids. Germline V lookup: CDR1 MDHEN, CDR2 SYDVKM. The CDR3 region is CASRPGGFDQPQHF. Written as DNA, the CDR3 is TGTGCCAGCAGGCCAGGGGGCTTCGATCAGCCCCAGCATTTT.

This clonotype was observed at least ten times. The chain carries TRBV5-1 and TRBJ2-1; a weak D match, TRBD2 (6 bases). V dropped 4 bases and J dropped 9 bases, with 17 bases sitting between them. Germline CDR1 and CDR2: SGHRS and YFSETQ. The CDR3 extends over 14 amino acids. The CDR3 DNA is TGCGCCAGCAGCGTCACCGGAGGGACCGGTGAGCAGTTCTTC. Its protein product is CASSVTGGTGEQFF.

This clonotype was recorded at least ten times. The rearrangement joins TRBV20-1 to TRBJ2-5; 9 bases fit TRBD2. With V trimmed by 2 bases and J by 5 bases, 6 bases remained unmatched. Germline V gene sequence: CDR1 DFQATT, CDR2 SNEGSKA (reference sequence). The CDR3 spans 14 residues. The CDR3 DNA reads as TGCAGTGCTAGAAAGACTAGCGGCGGGGAGACCCAGTACTTC. It codes for CSARKTSGGETQYF.

This clonotype was seen repeatedly, ten times or more. The chain is built from TRBV7-2 and TRBJ1-1; the D is unclear. Germline CDR1 reads SGHTA; CDR2 reads FQGNSA. The CDR3 contains 13 residues. The V gene lost 3 bases and the J gene lost 6 bases, with 11 bases spanning the gap. The CDR3 DNA reads as TGTGCCAGCAGCTTTCGAGTCTCATCTGAAGCTTTCTTT. Protein: CASSFRVSSEAFF.

This clonotype has a count of ten or more. The J gene is TRBJ1-2, the V gene TRBV20-1, with a possible D match to TRBD1 (6 bases). The CDR3 consists of 14 residues. Germline V lookup: CDR1 DFQATT, CDR2 SNEGSKA (reference sequence). Deletions cut 0 bases from V and 6 bases from J, with 14 bases between. Here the CDR3 reads CSARDGSRDNGYTF. CDR3 nucleotides: TGCAGTGCTAGAGATGGGTCGCGGGACAATGGCTACACCTTC.

Many counts were recorded for this clonotype. The chain couples TRBV7-2 to TRBJ2-7; unclear D gene. The CDR3 sequence is 13 residues long. From germline, CDR1 is SGHTA and CDR2 FQGNSA. Trimming left V 5 bases short and J 1 base short, with 9 bases between. The CDR3 here is CASSLQYSYEQYF. CDR3 coding DNA: TGTGCCAGCAGCCTCCAGTATTCCTACGAGCAGTACTTC.